The 18 T cell receptor beta chains listed next were all sequenced from one sample in a study of vaccination and CD4 T cells after COVID-19. These receptors have no known antigen. CD4+ T cells that had been cultured provided DNA sequenced with the Oncomine TCR Beta short-read assay. TCRdb re-analysed the PCR reads in MiXCR, keeping a single row per CDR3 protein. This table has some 21,000 distinct CDR3 sequences, about 44% appearing once. Regarding treatment: approximately 9-day PBMC culture with coronavirus spike peptide pools or control peptides (ViraFEST assay). This specimen consisted of CD4+ T cells from blood, cultured in vitro, obtained before SARS-CoV-2 vaccination. The receptors here all came from a human donor who had recovered from COVID-19.

V is TRBV11-3 and J is TRBJ2-2; D not certain. The CDR3 spans 14 residues. V lost 5 bases, J lost 7 bases, and 14 bases lay in between. Germline V gene sequence: CDR1 SGHNT, CDR2 YENEEA. CDR3 sequence (DNA): TGTGCCAGCAGCCCCGGCGCTATTGACGGGGAGCTGTTTTTT. The encoded protein is CASSPGAIDGELFF.

The chain employs TRBV2 and TRBJ2-1, with D perhaps matching TRBD1 (5 bases). Germline values: CDR1 SNHLY, CDR2 FYNNEI. Trimming left V 4 bases short and J 7 bases short, with 17 bases between. This CDR3 comprises 15 residues. The CDR3 spells CASSVRRGQGNEQFF. CDR3 DNA: TGTGCCAGCAGTGTTCGAAGGGGCCAAGGGAATGAGCAGTTCTTC.

The chain has TRBV19 and TRBJ1-5, with D possibly TRBD1 on 5 matching bases. The V end was cut by 7 bases, the J end by 3 bases, with 19 bases between. The germline gives CDR1 LNHDA, CDR2 SQIVND (reference sequence). The length of the CDR3 is 16 residues. The CDR3 loop reads CASTPRQGIVNQPQHF. In nucleotides, the CDR3 is TGTGCCAGTACCCCCCGCCAGGGAATAGTCAATCAGCCCCAGCATTTT.

In its sample, this clonotype was seen a few times. The V and J genes are TRBV24-1 and TRBJ2-3; perhaps TRBD2 as D (5 bases). CDR1 KGHDR and CDR2 SFDVKD come from the germline V gene. The CDR3 is 14 amino acids. V lost 5 bases, J lost 4 bases, and 12 bases lay in between. As DNA, the CDR3 is TGTGCCACCAGTGGTAGCGCCGGCGCAGATACGCAGTATTTT. Translated: CATSGSAGADTQYF.

This clonotype was seen more than once but under ten times. The gene calls are TRBV10-3 and TRBJ1-1, with D possibly matching TRBD1 (5 bases). Germline CDR1 and CDR2: ENHRY and SYGVKD. V was pared by 1 base and J by 3 bases, with 12 bases between. The CDR3 is 15 residues long. This CDR3 reads CAISELGQGHTEAFF. The DNA for the CDR3 is TGTGCCATCAGTGAGTTGGGGCAGGGACACACTGAAGCTTTCTTT.

This clonotype was detected a few times. V is TRBV7-6 and J is TRBJ2-2, with 10 bases aligning to TRBD2. V dropped 5 bases and J dropped 3; count of bases not matched to a gene: 6. There are 16 residues in the CDR3. Germline V CDR1 and CDR2: SGHVS, FNYEAQ. CDR3 in amino acids: CASSLGTSVYTGELFF. The CDR3 DNA sequence: TGTGCCAGCAGCCTTGGGACTAGCGTGTACACCGGGGAGCTGTTTTTT.

The chain has TRBV7-4 and TRBJ2-2; 10 bases are a match to TRBD1. The ends lost 2 bases at V and 5 bases at J; junction bases unmatched: 11. CDR1 SGHVT and CDR2 SQSDAQ come from the germline V gene. This CDR3 spans 18 amino acids. Written as DNA, the CDR3 is TGTGCCAGCAGCTTAAAGGCGGGGGACAGGGGAGGGACCGGGGAGCTGTTTTTT. It translates to CASSLKAGDRGGTGELFF.

The rearrangement links TRBV6-1 to TRBJ1-2; D gene uncertain. Between the trimmed V and J ends, which lost 5 bases and 8 bases, there was a span of 15 bases. The CDR3 totals 13 residues. The germline CDR1 and CDR2 sequences are MNHNS and SASEGT. CDR3 nucleotide sequence: TGTGCCAGCAGTAACCTAGAGGGCGGGGGCTACACCTTC. It specifies CASSNLEGGGYTF.

The V call is TRBV24-1, the J call TRBJ1-5; no clear D gene. The CDR3 sequence is 14 residues long. V was pared by 9 bases and J by 2 bases, with 13 bases between. Germline CDR1 reads KGHDR; CDR2 reads SFDVKD. Here the CDR3 DNA reads TGTGCCACCGGTTCCCGTGATGGCAATCAGCCCCAGCATTTT. Protein sequence: CATGSRDGNQPQHF.

In this sample, this clonotype turned up a few times. CDR3 region: CASSLSRDRGDTQYF. CDR3 DNA sequence: TGTGCCAGCAGCTTGTCCCGGGACAGGGGAGATACGCAGTATTTT. The chain has TRBV7-8 and TRBJ2-3; 10 bases align to TRBD1. Germline trimming cut 3 bases from V and 5 bases from J; bases unmatched to any gene: 5. CDR3 length equals 15 residues. Germline V gene sequence: CDR1 SGHVS, CDR2 FQNEAQ.

The chain combines TRBV12-3 or TRBV12-4 with TRBJ2-7; 8 bases are shared with TRBD1. V was clipped by 3 bases and J by 2 bases; unmatched bases: 6. This CDR3 spans 15 amino acids. This chain's CDR3 is CASSLGGQETYEQYF. In DNA form, the CDR3 reads TGTGCCAGCAGTTTGGGGGGACAGGAGACCTACGAGCAGTACTTC.

The genes are TRBV14 and TRBJ1-1; D ambiguous. Trimming took off 3 bases at V and 6 bases at J, with 14 bases between the two ends. This CDR3 region has 14 residues. CDR1 is SGHDN and CDR2 is FVKESK in the germline V gene. The CDR3: CASSQAFPVAEAFF. As DNA, the CDR3 is TGTGCCAGCAGCCAGGCATTTCCGGTTGCTGAAGCTTTCTTT. Complete variable domain (other parts from reference TRBV14 and TRBJ1-1): EAGVTQFPSHSVIEKGQTVTLRCDPISGHDNLYWYRRVMGKEIKFLLHFVKESKQDESGMPNNRFLAERTGGTYSTLKVQPAELEDSGVYFCASSQAFPVAEAFFGQGTRLTVV.

In this sample, this clonotype turned up a few times. The chain is built from TRBV27 and TRBJ1-1; no definite D call. This CDR3 contains 12 residues. The germline V gene has CDR1 MNHEY and CDR2 SMNVEV (reference sequence). With 0 bases removed from V and 8 bases from J, the gap between germline ends came to 7 bases. CDR3 bases: TGTGCCAGCAGTTTATCAGGTCAGGAAGCTTTCTTT. Encoded protein: CASSLSGQEAFF.

The chain carries TRBV5-1 and TRBJ1-2; D is undetermined. V was clipped by 6 bases and J by 1 base, with 13 bases between them. Germline values: CDR1 SGHRS, CDR2 YFSETQ. This CDR3 spans 14 amino acids. The CDR3 spells CASKNDGFNYGYTF. The CDR3 nucleotides read TGCGCCAGCAAGAATGATGGGTTTAACTATGGCTACACCTTC.

This rearrangement joins TRBV29-1 to TRBJ2-2; D gene uncertain. Germline CDR1 reads SQVTM; CDR2 reads ANQGSEA. CDR3 length: 12 residues. V gave up 6 bases and J gave up 0 bases, with 5 bases separating them. CDR3 DNA sequence: TGCAGCGTCCTCCCGAACACCGGGGAGCTGTTTTTT. Translating it yields CSVLPNTGELFF.

The sample holds a few counts of this clonotype. The V and J genes are TRBV28 and TRBJ2-2; TRBD1 matches at 7 bases. Looked up from germline, CDR1 is MDHEN and CDR2 is SYDVKM. The junction had 4 bases not matched to a gene; V was cut back by 6 bases and J by 0 bases. The length of the CDR3 is 15 residues. DNA of the CDR3: TGTGCCAGCAGCCGCGGACAGGCGAACACCGGGGAGCTGTTTTTT. It encodes CASSRGQANTGELFF.

The chain employs TRBV19 and TRBJ1-5; D uncertain. In germline, CDR1 is LNHDA, CDR2 SQIVND (reference sequence). The V end was cut by 9 bases, the J end by 1 base, with 10 bases between. This CDR3 has 13 amino acids. Written as DNA, the CDR3 is TGTGCCAGCGCTCTACAGAGCAATCAGCCCCAGCATTTT. This sequence encodes CASALQSNQPQHF.

The chain uses TRBV6-1 and TRBJ2-7, with 8 nucleotides matching TRBD1. Germline CDR1 is MNHNS and CDR2 is SASEGT. The CDR3 runs 16 residues. V shed 4 bases, J shed 7 bases, and the junction held 15 bases outside the gene matches. This chain's CDR3 is CASSAHPTGASGEQYF. The CDR3, as DNA: TGTGCCAGCAGTGCCCACCCGACAGGGGCCTCAGGGGAGCAGTACTTC.